These 27 T cell receptor beta chains share one sample of origin, sequenced in a study of blood T cell repertoires in COVID-19. Sequencing was performed with immunoSEQ multiplex PCR; in TCRdb, only in-frame clones are kept and a portion is missing. The sample lists about 180,000 clones, 85% to 90% seen once, with more than 5% in the top ten. The sequenced sample consisted of PBMCs or T cells enriched from blood (not recorded which). These receptor sequences come from a man between 40 and 49 years old who had recovered from COVID-19.

The chain links TRBV7-9 to TRBJ1-1; TRBD1 aligns across 7 bases. Germline CDR1 SEHNR, CDR2 FQNEAQ (reference sequence). The V gene end was trimmed by 4 bases and the J gene end by 3 bases; junction bases not matched to a gene: 2. The CDR3 is 13 amino acids. CDR3: CASSSRGDTEAFF. The CDR3 DNA reads TGTGCCAGCAGCTCCAGGGGGGACACTGAAGCTTTCTTT.

This CDR3 is CASSLDRDEQYF. In DNA, the CDR3 is TGTGCCAGCAGTCTAGACAGGGACGAGCAGTACTTC. This chain joins TRBV27 and TRBJ2-7, with 7 bases identical to TRBD1. The CDR3 has 12 amino acids. With V trimmed by 5 bases and J by 5 bases, 3 bases remained unmatched. Per germline, CDR1 MNHEY and CDR2 SMNVEV (reference sequence).

The CDR3 sequence: CASSLATGRNEQFF. In DNA, the CDR3 is TGTGCCAGCAGCTTGGCGACAGGGAGGAATGAGCAGTTCTTC. The rearrangement links TRBV5-4 to TRBJ2-1; possibly TRBD1 for D (7 bases). V lost 0 bases and J lost 7, with 11 bases in between. The CDR3 covers 14 residues. From germline, CDR1 is SGHNT and CDR2 YYREEE (reference sequence).

This clone was recorded once. V and J are TRBV11-2 and TRBJ2-7, with TRBD1 as a possible D gene (6 bases). CDR1 SGHAT and CDR2 FQNNGV come from the germline V gene. The CDR3 contains 14 residues. V was pared by 1 base and J by 2 bases, with 9 bases between. CDR3 nucleotide sequence: TGTGCCAGCAGCTTAGCCCAGGGGCCCTACGAGCAGTACTTC. It yields the protein CASSLAQGPYEQYF.

The rearrangement links TRBV11-2 to TRBJ2-7; 11 bases match TRBD2. This CDR3 is built from 15 residues. V dropped 2 bases and J dropped 2; count of bases not matched to a gene: 2. CDR1 SGHAT and CDR2 FQNNGV come from the germline V gene. The CDR3 here is CASSLQTSGTYEQYF. Here the CDR3 DNA reads TGTGCCAGCAGCTTACAGACTAGCGGGACCTACGAGCAGTACTTC.

The chain recombines TRBV13 with TRBJ1-3, with unresolved D. The CDR3 has 14 amino acids. The V end lost 6 bases, the J end lost 4 bases, and 13 bases lay between the germline ends. The germline gives CDR1 PRHDT, CDR2 FYEKMQ (reference sequence). The CDR3 loop reads CASSFRRNGNTIYF. Here the CDR3 DNA reads TGTGCCAGCAGTTTCCGGAGAAACGGAAACACCATATATTTT.

J is TRBJ1-1 and V is TRBV5-1; unclear D gene. In germline, CDR1 is SGHRS, CDR2 YFSETQ. This CDR3 is 13 amino acids long. The germline V and J ends were trimmed by 5 bases and 0 bases, with 8 bases remaining between them. This chain's CDR3 is CASRDSMNTEAFF. CDR3 DNA: TGCGCCAGCAGGGACTCTATGAACACTGAAGCTTTCTTT.

The rearrangement uses TRBV11-2 and TRBJ1-2; 10 bases are shared with TRBD1. The V gene's germline CDR1 is SGHAT and CDR2 FQNNGV. The CDR3 covers 17 residues. V shed 5 bases and J 4 bases; nucleotides not matched to a gene: 13. The CDR3 is CASSTTTGGDGSYGYTF. The CDR3 nucleotides read TGTGCCAGCAGCACCACGACAGGGGGCGATGGTAGCTATGGCTACACCTTC.

The V gene is TRBV5-1, the J gene TRBJ1-4; 7 nucleotides align to TRBD1. The CDR3 runs 16 residues. Germline V CDR1 and CDR2: SGHRS, YFSETQ. Trimming removed 4 bases from V and 2 bases from J; junction bases left unmatched: 8. The CDR3 coding sequence is TGCGCCAGCAGCGGGGGGACAGTTTCCACTAATGAAAAACTGTTTTTT. This gives the protein CASSGGTVSTNEKLFF.

The chain has TRBV4-2 and TRBJ2-2; 8 bases align to TRBD1. Germline CDR1 reads LGHNA; CDR2 reads YNFKEQ. CDR3 length: 17 residues. After removal of 0 bases from V and 0 bases from J, the junction contained 3 bases not matched to a gene. As DNA, the CDR3 is TGTGCCAGCAGCCAAGATTTGACAGGGGCGAACACCGGGGAGCTGTTTTTT. This gives the protein CASSQDLTGANTGELFF.

The V and J genes are TRBV9 and TRBJ1-2, with D maybe TRBD1 (5 bases). The V end lost 2 bases, the J end lost 4 bases, and 18 bases lay between the germline ends. Germline assignment: CDR1 SGDLS and CDR2 YYNGEE. This CDR3 has 16 residues. CDR3 coding DNA: TGTGCCAGCAGCGTCGTCGATGGGGGGATCGGCTATGGCTACACCTTC. Its protein product is CASSVVDGGIGYGYTF.

The chain uses TRBV5-1 and TRBJ2-7; D is ambiguous. V was clipped by 4 bases and J by 4 bases, with 12 bases between them. The germline V gene has CDR1 SGHRS and CDR2 YFSETQ. The CDR3 contains 13 residues. The CDR3 DNA follows: TGCGCCAGCAGCACCCTACCTGAATACGAGCAGTACTTC. It encodes CASSTLPEYEQYF.

The chain combines TRBV5-6 with TRBJ1-4; 10 positions match TRBD1. J lost 3 bases, V lost 4 bases, and 3 bases had no gene match. CDR3 length: 15 residues. CDR1 and CDR2 (germline): SGHDT, YYEEEE. CDR3 region: CASSGTGEANEKLFF. CDR3 in DNA: TGTGCCAGCAGCGGGACAGGGGAGGCTAATGAAAAACTGTTTTTT.

The rearrangement links TRBV20-1 to TRBJ1-1; weak D call: TRBD1 (6 bases). The CDR3 is made up of 18 amino acids. Trimming cost V 5 bases and J 3 bases, with 28 bases left between them. Germline V lookup: CDR1 DFQATT, CDR2 SNEGSKA (reference sequence). CDR3 sequence reads: CSARDRQATWNRDTEAFF. CDR3 DNA sequence: TGCAGTGCTCGTGATCGACAGGCTACGTGGAATAGAGACACTGAAGCTTTCTTT.

This chain uses TRBV6-5 with TRBJ2-3; unclear D gene. The CDR3 is 15 amino acids. V was trimmed by 6 bases and J by 6 bases, leaving 19 bases between them. Germline CDR1 is MNHEY and CDR2 is SVGAGI. CDR3: CASSETWFETDTQYF. CDR3 in DNA: TGTGCCAGCAGCGAGACTTGGTTTGAGACCGATACGCAGTATTTT.

The J gene is TRBJ2-7, the V gene TRBV12-5; 8 positions match TRBD1. Trimming removed 0 bases from V and 6 bases from J; junction bases left unmatched: 7. Germline V lookup: CDR1 LGHNT, CDR2 FRNRAP. The CDR3 loop spans 15 amino acids. CDR3 in amino acids: CASGLVLGQGGEQYF. The CDR3 nucleotides read TGTGCTAGTGGTTTGGTACTCGGACAGGGAGGCGAGCAGTACTTC.

As for this clone: The sample holds other DNA sequences that translate to the same CDR3. This chain connects TRBV10-3 to TRBJ1-2, with 9 bases fitting TRBD1. The CDR3 length is 14 residues. V trimming: 7 bases; J trimming: 2 bases; junction bases outside the gene matches: 5. The germline CDR1 and CDR2 sequences are ENHRY and SYGVKD. The CDR3 DNA reads as TGTGCCATCACTTCCGGGACAGGGAACTATGGCTACACCTTC. As protein: CAITSGTGNYGYTF.

The chain links TRBV6-5 to TRBJ1-1; D gene uncertain. The length of the CDR3 is 13 residues. The germline V gene has CDR1 MNHEY and CDR2 SVGAGI. Trimming cost V 6 bases and J 11 bases, with 19 bases left between them. CDR3 nucleotide sequence: TGTGCCAGCAGCCTAAACCGGGCGGAGGACGCTTTCTTT. Residues: CASSLNRAEDAFF.

The chain couples TRBV19 to TRBJ2-5; 8 bases map to TRBD1. CDR3 size: 14 residues. Trimming cost V 3 bases and J 2 bases; bases outside gene matches: 2. Germline assignment: CDR1 LNHDA and CDR2 SQIVND (reference sequence). The chain's CDR3 is CASSIGTGQETQYF. In nucleotides, the CDR3 is TGTGCCAGTAGTATCGGGACAGGTCAAGAGACCCAGTACTTC. Based on the CDR3 plus reference TRBV19 and TRBJ2-5, the full variable domain is DGGITQSPKYLFRKEGQNVTLSCEQNLNHDAMYWYRQDPGQGLRLIYYSQIVNDFQKGDIAEGYSVSREKKESFPLTVTSAQKNPTAFYLCASSIGTGQETQYFGPGTRLLVL.

The V and J genes are TRBV30 and TRBJ1-5, with D unresolved. Germline values: CDR1 GTSNPN, CDR2 SVGIG (reference sequence). The CDR3 spans 15 residues. V was cut by 3 bases and J by 3 bases, with 15 bases left in between. The CDR3, as DNA: TGTGCCTGGAGCGCAATCGGTTTGGTCAATCAGCCCCAGCATTTT. Its translation: CAWSAIGLVNQPQHF.

The count of this clone is one. The rearrangement uses TRBV11-2 and TRBJ2-1; 7 bases are a match to TRBD1. This CDR3 has 13 amino acids. The V segment lost 5 bases and the J segment 6 bases; nucleotides outside the gene matches: 4. Looked up from germline, CDR1 is SGHAT and CDR2 is FQNNGV. The CDR3 DNA is TGTGCCAGCAGCATTGACAGGGCCAATGAGCAGTTCTTC. Its translation: CASSIDRANEQFF.

This chain links TRBV5-1 with TRBJ1-1, with 7 bases aligning to TRBD1. The V gene end was trimmed by 3 bases and the J gene end by 1 base; junction bases not matched to a gene: 12. This CDR3 is 17 amino acids long. Per germline, CDR1 SGHRS and CDR2 YFSETQ. CDR3 coding DNA: TGCGCCAGCAGCTCTAAGGGGGCGGCCACTCAGAACACTGAAGCTTTCTTT. Its translation is CASSSKGAATQNTEAFF.

The V and J genes are TRBV19 and TRBJ1-4; TRBD1 might be the D (6 bases). V was clipped by 3 bases and J by 4 bases, with 12 bases between them. CDR1 and CDR2 (germline): LNHDA, SQIVND (reference sequence). The CDR3 has 15 residues. CDR3 nucleotide sequence: TGTGCCAGTAGTATTACGACAGGAGTTAATGAAAAACTGTTTTTT. This translates into CASSITTGVNEKLFF. The entire variable domain, with the rest obtained from reference TRBV19 and TRBJ1-4, is as follows: DGGITQSPKYLFRKEGQNVTLSCEQNLNHDAMYWYRQDPGQGLRLIYYSQIVNDFQKGDIAEGYSVSREKKESFPLTVTSAQKNPTAFYLCASSITTGVNEKLFFGSGTQLSVL.

This chain connects TRBV5-4 to TRBJ2-3; D gene unclear. The CDR3 loop spans 13 amino acids. Germline loops: CDR1 SGHNT, CDR2 YYREEE (reference sequence). Trimming pared 0 bases from V and 5 bases from J, leaving 7 bases between. The CDR3 nucleotides are TGTGCCAGCAGCTTGGGTCAGATAGATACGCAGTATTTT. Translation: CASSLGQIDTQYF.

The chain uses TRBV7-3 and TRBJ1-1; a possible D gene is TRBD1 (5 bases). Trimming removed 0 bases from V and 1 base from J, with 15 bases in between. CDR3 length: 17 amino acids. Germline CDR1 SGHTA, CDR2 FQGTGA. Here the CDR3 reads CASSLTFTGLENTEAFF. For the CDR3, the DNA is TGTGCCAGCAGCTTAACGTTTACAGGTCTCGAGAACACTGAAGCTTTCTTT.

This clone was seen only a few times. V gene TRBV30 combines with J gene TRBJ1-6, with 8 bases matching TRBD1. Germline V gene data show CDR1 as GTSNPN and CDR2 as SVGIG (reference sequence). Losses at the gene ends were 4 bases for V and 7 bases for J; bases not matched to a gene: 12. The length of the CDR3 is 16 residues. This CDR3 reads CAWTVEDRVDNSPLHF. Written as DNA, the CDR3 is TGTGCCTGGACCGTAGAGGACAGGGTGGACAATTCACCCCTCCACTTT.

The chain has TRBV20-1 and TRBJ2-5, with 8 bases aligning to TRBD1. The V gene's germline CDR1 is DFQATT and CDR2 SNEGSKA (reference sequence). Trimming took 3 bases from V and 1 from J; bases not matched to a gene: 4. This CDR3 has 14 residues. The CDR3 loop reads CSASGGQVQETQYF. The CDR3 DNA reads as TGCAGTGCTAGTGGGGGACAGGTCCAAGAGACCCAGTACTTC.